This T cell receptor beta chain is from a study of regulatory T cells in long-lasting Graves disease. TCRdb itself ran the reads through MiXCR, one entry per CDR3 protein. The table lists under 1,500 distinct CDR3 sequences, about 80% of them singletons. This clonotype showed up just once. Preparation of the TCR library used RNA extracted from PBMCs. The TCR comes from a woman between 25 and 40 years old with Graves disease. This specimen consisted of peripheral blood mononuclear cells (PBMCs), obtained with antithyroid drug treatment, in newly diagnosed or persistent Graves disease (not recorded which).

CDR3 region: CASSPRAPGTYNEQFF. The CDR3 bases are TGTGCCAGCAGCCCACGGGCCCCGGGGACCTACAATGAGCAGTTCTTC. The V call is TRBV11-2, the J call TRBJ2-1; D might be TRBD2 (5 bases). CDR1 is SGHAT and CDR2 is FQNNGV in the germline V gene. V lost 5 bases to trimming and J lost 2 bases, with 16 bases between them. The CDR3 extends over 16 amino acids.